Shown below are 11 T cell receptor beta chains from a single sample sequenced in a study of blood T cell repertoires in COVID-19. Sequencing was performed with immunoSEQ multiplex PCR; in TCRdb, only in-frame clones are kept and a portion is missing. The table shows roughly 250,000 clones, with about 80% occurring only once. The source material was peripheral blood. These receptor sequences come from a human donor in a cohort sampled during active COVID-19.

This clone has just one count. This rearrangement joins TRBV19 to TRBJ2-1; 12 bases map to TRBD1. This CDR3 comprises 13 residues. J was trimmed by 9 bases and V by 6 bases; bases with no gene match: 3. Germline CDR1 reads LNHDA; CDR2 reads SQIVND (reference sequence). The CDR3 nucleotides read TGTGCCAGTAGGGGACAGGGGGCCGGTGAGCAGTTCTTC. Protein: CASRGQGAGEQFF.

CDR3 DNA: TGTGCCAGCAGCGTACACTGGAACACCGGGGAGCTGTTTTTT. It translates to CASSVHWNTGELFF. The chain has TRBV9 and TRBJ2-2; D gene uncertain. V lost 1 base to trimming and J lost 1 base, with 5 bases between them. Germline V gives CDR1 SGDLS, CDR2 YYNGEE. This CDR3 spans 14 amino acids.

V is TRBV12-3 or TRBV12-4 and J is TRBJ2-7, with D maybe TRBD1 (5 bases). The length of the CDR3 is 13 residues. V lost 10 bases and J 6 bases, leaving 19 bases between the germline ends. CDR3 amino acids: CATRQGVSGEQYF. In nucleotides, the CDR3 is TGTGCCACCCGACAAGGGGTATCGGGCGAGCAGTACTTC.

The V gene is TRBV18, the J gene TRBJ2-5; D might be TRBD2 (5 bases). The CDR3 runs to 14 residues. The V end was cut by 5 bases, the J end by 4 bases, with 14 bases between. The V gene's germline CDR1 is KGHSH and CDR2 LQKENI. The DNA of the CDR3 is TGTGCCAGCTCAACCTCTGCGGGTGGAGAGACCCAGTACTTC. This codes for CASSTSAGGETQYF. Supplemented by reference TRBV18 and TRBJ2-5, the full variable domain reads NAGVMQNPRHLVRRRGQEARLRCSPMKGHSHVYWYRQLPEEGLKFMVYLQKENIIDESGMPKERFSAEFPKEGPSILRIQQVVRGDSAAYFCASSTSAGGETQYFGPGTRLLVL.

The chain recombines TRBV10-2 with TRBJ1-3; D remains unclear. V lost 2 bases and J 0 bases, leaving 8 bases between the germline ends. The CDR3 runs 15 residues. Germline CDR1 reads WSHSY; CDR2 reads SAAADI. In nucleotides, the CDR3 is TGCGCCAGCAGTGAGCTGGGCAGCTCTGGAAACACCATATATTTT. This encodes CASSELGSSGNTIYF.

The V gene is TRBV4-3, the J gene TRBJ2-5; TRBD2 agrees at 9 bases. Germline lookup yields CDR1 LGHNA and CDR2 YSLEER. V trimming: 5 bases; J trimming: 5 bases; junction bases outside the gene matches: 6. The CDR3 covers 14 residues. In DNA form, the CDR3 reads TGCGCCAGCAGCAATATAGCGGGGGAGGAGACCCAGTACTTC. It encodes CASSNIAGEETQYF.

V is TRBV5-4 and J is TRBJ2-1; TRBD1 aligns across 8 bases. This CDR3 is 17 amino acids long. CDR1 and CDR2 from the germline V gene are SGHNT and YYREEE (reference sequence). The V and J ends lost 2 bases and 4 bases, in that order; junction bases with no gene match: 11. CDR3 sequence: CASSFQTGATLYNEQFF. The CDR3 nucleotides are TGTGCCAGCAGCTTCCAGACAGGGGCGACGTTATACAATGAGCAGTTCTTC.

This chain joins TRBV6-5 and TRBJ2-7, with D maybe TRBD1 (6 bases). Germline V CDR1 and CDR2: MNHEY, SVGAGI. V was clipped by 11 bases and J by 0 bases, with 14 bases between them. The CDR3 length is 13 residues. In DNA form, the CDR3 reads TGTGCCGCCAGGGGCCGCGGCTCCTACGAGCAGTACTTC. This translates into CAARGRGSYEQYF.

The chain links TRBV4-3 to TRBJ1-6, with TRBD1 as a possible D gene (6 bases). The germline CDR1 and CDR2 sequences are LGHNA and YSLEER. The CDR3 covers 13 residues. The V end was cut by 0 bases, the J end by 11 bases, with 8 bases between. The CDR3 DNA reads as TGCGCCAGCAGCCAAGATACAGGGACACCCCTCCACTTT. Protein product: CASSQDTGTPLHF.

The chain uses TRBV19 and TRBJ1-5; D possibly corresponds to TRBD1 (5 bases). Germline lookup yields CDR1 LNHDA and CDR2 SQIVND (reference sequence). V lost 2 bases and J 7 bases, leaving 12 bases between the germline ends. The CDR3 contains 14 residues. DNA for the CDR3: TGTGCCAGTAGTATACCCGGGGGATCACAGCCCCAGCATTTT. Translated: CASSIPGGSQPQHF.

The gene calls are TRBV27 and TRBJ2-2, with 7 bases lining up with TRBD2. The CDR3 covers 17 residues. V lost 5 bases to trimming and J lost 9 bases; unmatched junction nucleotides: 18. The germline V gene has CDR1 MNHEY and CDR2 SMNVEV (reference sequence). CDR3 in amino acids: CASSHTPAPGLLRELFF. The CDR3 region has the DNA TGTGCCAGCAGTCACACCCCAGCACCGGGACTACTAAGGGAGCTGTTTTTT.